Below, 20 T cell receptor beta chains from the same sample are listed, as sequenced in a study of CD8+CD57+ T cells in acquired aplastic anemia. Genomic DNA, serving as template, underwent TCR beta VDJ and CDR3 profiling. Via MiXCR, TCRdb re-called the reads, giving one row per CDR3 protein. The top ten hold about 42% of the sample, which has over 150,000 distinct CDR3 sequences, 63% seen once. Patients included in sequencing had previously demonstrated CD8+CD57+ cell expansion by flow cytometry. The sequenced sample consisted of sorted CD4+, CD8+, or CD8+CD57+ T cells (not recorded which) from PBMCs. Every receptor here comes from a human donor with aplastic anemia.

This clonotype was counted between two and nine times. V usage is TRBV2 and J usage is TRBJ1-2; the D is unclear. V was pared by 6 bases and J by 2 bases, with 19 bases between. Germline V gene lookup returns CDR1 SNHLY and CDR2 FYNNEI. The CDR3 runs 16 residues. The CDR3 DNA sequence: TGTGCCAGCAGCCACAACTCAGCCGGGGTGAACTATGGCTACACCTTC. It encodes CASSHNSAGVNYGYTF.

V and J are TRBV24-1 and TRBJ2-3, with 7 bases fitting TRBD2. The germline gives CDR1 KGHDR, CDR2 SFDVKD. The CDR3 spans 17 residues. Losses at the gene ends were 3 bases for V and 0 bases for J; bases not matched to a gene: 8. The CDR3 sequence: CATSDPRGEISTDTQYF. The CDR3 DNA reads TGTGCCACCAGTGATCCACGGGGGGAAATAAGCACAGATACGCAGTATTTT.

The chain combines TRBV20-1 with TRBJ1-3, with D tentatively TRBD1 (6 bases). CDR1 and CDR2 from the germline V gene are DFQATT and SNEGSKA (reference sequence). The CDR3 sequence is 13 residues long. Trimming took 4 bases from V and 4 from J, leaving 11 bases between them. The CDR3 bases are TGCAGTGCTAACAGGGAAAGGGGAAACACCATATATTTT. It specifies CSANRERGNTIYF.

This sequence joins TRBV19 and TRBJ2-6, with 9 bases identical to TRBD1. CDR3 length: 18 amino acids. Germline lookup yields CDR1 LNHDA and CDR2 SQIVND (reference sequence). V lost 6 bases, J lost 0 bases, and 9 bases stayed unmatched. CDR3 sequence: CASSPVGQGFSGANVLTF. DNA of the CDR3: TGTGCCAGTAGCCCTGTGGGACAGGGCTTCTCTGGGGCCAACGTCCTGACTTTC.

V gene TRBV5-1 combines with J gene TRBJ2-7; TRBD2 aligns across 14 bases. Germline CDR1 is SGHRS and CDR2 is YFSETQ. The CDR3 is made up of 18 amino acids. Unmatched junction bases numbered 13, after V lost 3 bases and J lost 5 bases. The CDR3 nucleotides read TGCGCCAGCAGCTGGGGGGCCGGACTAGCGGGGGGCAAAGACGAGCAGTACTTC. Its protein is CASSWGAGLAGGKDEQYF.

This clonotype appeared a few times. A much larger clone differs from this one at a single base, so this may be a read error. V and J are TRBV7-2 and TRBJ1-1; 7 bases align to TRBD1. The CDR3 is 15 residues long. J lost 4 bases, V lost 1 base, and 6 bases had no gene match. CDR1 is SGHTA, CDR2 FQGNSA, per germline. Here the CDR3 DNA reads TGTGCCAGCAGCTTAGAGGGGGCTATGAGCACTGAAGCTTTCTTT. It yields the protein CASSLEGAMSTEAFF.

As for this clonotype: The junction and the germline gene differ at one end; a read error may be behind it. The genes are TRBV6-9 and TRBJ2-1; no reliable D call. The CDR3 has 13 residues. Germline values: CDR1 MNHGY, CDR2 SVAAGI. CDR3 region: CASSPISGNEQFF. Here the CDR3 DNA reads TGTGCAAGCAGTCCGATCTCAGGCAATGAGCAGTTCTTC.

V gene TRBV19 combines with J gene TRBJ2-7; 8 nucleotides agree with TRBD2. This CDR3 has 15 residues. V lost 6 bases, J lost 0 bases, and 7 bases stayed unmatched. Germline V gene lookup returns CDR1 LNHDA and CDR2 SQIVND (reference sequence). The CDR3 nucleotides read TGTGCCAGTAGGGGAGCGGGGGACCTCTCCTACGAGCAGTACTTC. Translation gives CASRGAGDLSYEQYF. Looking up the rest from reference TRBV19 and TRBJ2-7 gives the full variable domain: DGGITQSPKYLFRKEGQNVTLSCEQNLNHDAMYWYRQDPGQGLRLIYYSQIVNDFQKGDIAEGYSVSREKKESFPLTVTSAQKNPTAFYLCASRGAGDLSYEQYFGPGTRLTVT.

As DNA, the CDR3 is TGTGCCAGCAGCTTGGCAGGGACTAGCGGGAAAGAGACCCAGTACTTC. This sequence encodes CASSLAGTSGKETQYF. The chain employs TRBV7-9 and TRBJ2-5; 13 nucleotides agree with TRBD2. V shed 3 bases and J 3 bases; nucleotides not matched to a gene: 4. Germline V gene data show CDR1 as SEHNR and CDR2 as FQNEAQ (reference sequence). The CDR3 runs to 16 residues. The entire variable domain, with the rest obtained from reference TRBV7-9 and TRBJ2-5, is as follows: DTGVSQNPRHKITKRGQNVTFRCDPISEHNRLYWYRQTLGQGPEFLTYFQNEAQLEKSRLLSDRFSAERPKGSFSTLEIQRTEQGDSAMYLCASSLAGTSGKETQYFGPGTRLLVL.

The chain's CDR3 is CASSLVDVNEKLFF. CDR3 bases: TGTGCCAGCAGTTTGGTGGACGTTAATGAAAAACTGTTTTTT. V and J are TRBV12-3 or TRBV12-4 and TRBJ1-4; D remains unclear. V lost 3 bases to trimming and J lost 4 bases, with 9 bases between them. This CDR3 contains 14 residues.

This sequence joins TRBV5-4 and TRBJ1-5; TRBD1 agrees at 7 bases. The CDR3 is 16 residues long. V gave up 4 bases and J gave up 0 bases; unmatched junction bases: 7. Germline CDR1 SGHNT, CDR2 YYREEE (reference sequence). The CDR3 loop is CASSPGTAYSNQPQHF. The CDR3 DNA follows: TGTGCCAGCAGCCCCGGGACAGCCTATAGCAATCAGCCCCAGCATTTT.

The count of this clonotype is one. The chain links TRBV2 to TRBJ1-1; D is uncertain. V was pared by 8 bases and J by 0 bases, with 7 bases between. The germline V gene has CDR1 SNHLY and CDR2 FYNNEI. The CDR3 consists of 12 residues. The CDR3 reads CASPTMNTEAFF. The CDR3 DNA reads TGTGCCAGCCCTACTATGAACACTGAAGCTTTCTTT.

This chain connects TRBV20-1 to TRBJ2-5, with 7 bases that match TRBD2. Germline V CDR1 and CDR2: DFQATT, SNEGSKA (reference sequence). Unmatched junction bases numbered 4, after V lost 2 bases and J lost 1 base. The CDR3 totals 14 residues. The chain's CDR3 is CSARSPGGQETQYF. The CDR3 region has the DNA TGCAGTGCTAGATCCCCGGGGGGCCAAGAGACCCAGTACTTC.

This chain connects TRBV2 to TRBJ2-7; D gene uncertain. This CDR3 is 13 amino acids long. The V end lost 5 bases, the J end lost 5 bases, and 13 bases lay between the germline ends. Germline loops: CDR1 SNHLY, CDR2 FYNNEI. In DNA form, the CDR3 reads TGTGCCAGCAGTTACGGCTTGGGGAACGAGCAGTACTTC. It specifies CASSYGLGNEQYF.

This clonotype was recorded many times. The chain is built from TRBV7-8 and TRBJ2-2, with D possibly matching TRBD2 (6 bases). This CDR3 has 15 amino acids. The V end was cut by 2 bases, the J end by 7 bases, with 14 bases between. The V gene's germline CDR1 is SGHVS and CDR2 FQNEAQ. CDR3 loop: CASSLYGDSYGELFF. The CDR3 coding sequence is TGTGCCAGCAGCTTATATGGGGACTCCTACGGGGAGCTGTTTTTT.

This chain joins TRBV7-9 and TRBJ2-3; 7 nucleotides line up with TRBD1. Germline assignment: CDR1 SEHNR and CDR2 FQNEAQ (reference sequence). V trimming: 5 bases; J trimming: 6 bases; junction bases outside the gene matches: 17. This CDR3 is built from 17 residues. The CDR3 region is CASSREGAATLRDTQYF. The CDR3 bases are TGTGCCAGCAGCAGAGAGGGGGCAGCAACCCTCAGGGATACGCAGTATTTT.

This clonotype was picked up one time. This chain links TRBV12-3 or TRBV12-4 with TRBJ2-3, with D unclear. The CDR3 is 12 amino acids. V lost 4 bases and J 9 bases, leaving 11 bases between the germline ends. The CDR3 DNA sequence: TGTGCCAGCAGTTCGACCAGGATGACGCAGTATTTT. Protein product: CASSSTRMTQYF.

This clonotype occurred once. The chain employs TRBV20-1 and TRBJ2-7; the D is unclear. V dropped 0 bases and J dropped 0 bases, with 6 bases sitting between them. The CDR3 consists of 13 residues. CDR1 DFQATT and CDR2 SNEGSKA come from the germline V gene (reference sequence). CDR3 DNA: TGCAGTGCTAGAGACAGCCTCTCCTACGAGCAGTACTTC. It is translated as CSARDSLSYEQYF.

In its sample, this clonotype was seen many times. The CDR3 coding sequence is TGTGCCAGCAGCCCTCGTGGGACAGGGGTTTACGAGCAGTACTTC. This encodes CASSPRGTGVYEQYF. V is TRBV7-9 and J is TRBJ2-7; 10 bases match TRBD1. The length of the CDR3 is 15 residues. Germline loops: CDR1 SEHNR, CDR2 FQNEAQ (reference sequence). With V trimmed by 5 bases and J by 4 bases, 8 bases remained unmatched.

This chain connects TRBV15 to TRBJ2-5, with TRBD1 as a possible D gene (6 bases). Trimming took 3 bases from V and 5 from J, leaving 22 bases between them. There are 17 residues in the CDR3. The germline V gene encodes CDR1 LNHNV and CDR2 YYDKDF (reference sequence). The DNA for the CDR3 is TGTGCCACCAGCAGCTTGACCACAGGGATATGGCGGGAGACCCAGTACTTC. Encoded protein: CATSSLTTGIWRETQYF.